This T cell receptor beta chain appears in the sequencing data of a study of blood T cell repertoires in COVID-19. The CDR3 loop spans 14 amino acids. Germline assignment: CDR1 SGHAT and CDR2 FQNNGV. V was shortened by 1 base and J by 1 base, with 7 bases between the two germline ends. Authors' methods: Amplification with reference gene primers provided the estimates of nucleated cell counts. TCRdb's table, derived via immunoSEQ multiplex PCR, lists solely in-frame clones and lacks some. V, J and clone size were drawn from that table, and D and trimming were deduced from the DNA. The sample includes fewer than 350,000 clones, approximately 88% of them seen just once.

The sequenced material came from peripheral blood. The chain carries TRBV11-2 and TRBJ1-2; tentatively, D is TRBD1 (6 bases). The TCR sequence derives from a man between 18 and 29 years old with active or convalescent COVID-19. The CDR3 nucleotides read TGTGCCAGCAGCTTAGGACAGGATAACTATGGCTACACCTTC. The encoded protein is CASSLGQDNYGYTF.